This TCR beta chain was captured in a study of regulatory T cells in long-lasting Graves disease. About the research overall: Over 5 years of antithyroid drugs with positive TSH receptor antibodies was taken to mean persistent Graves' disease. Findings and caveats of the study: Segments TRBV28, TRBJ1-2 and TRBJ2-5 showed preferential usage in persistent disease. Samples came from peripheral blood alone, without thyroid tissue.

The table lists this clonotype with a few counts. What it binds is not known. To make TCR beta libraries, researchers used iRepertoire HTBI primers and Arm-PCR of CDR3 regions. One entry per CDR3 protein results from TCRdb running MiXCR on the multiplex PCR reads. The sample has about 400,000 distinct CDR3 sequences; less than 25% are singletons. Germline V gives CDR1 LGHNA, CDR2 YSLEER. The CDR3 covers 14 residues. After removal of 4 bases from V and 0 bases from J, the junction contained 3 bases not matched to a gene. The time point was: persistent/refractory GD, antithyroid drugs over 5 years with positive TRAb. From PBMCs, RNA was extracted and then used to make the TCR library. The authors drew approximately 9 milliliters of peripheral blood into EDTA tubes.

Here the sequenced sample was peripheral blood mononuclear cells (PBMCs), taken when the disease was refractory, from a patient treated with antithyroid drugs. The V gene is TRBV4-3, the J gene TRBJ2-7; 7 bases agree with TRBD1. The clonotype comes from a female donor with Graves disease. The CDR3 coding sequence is TGCGCCAGCAGCCTATGGGACAGCTCCTACGAGCAGTACTTC. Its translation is CASSLWDSSYEQYF.